The present entry profiles one T cell receptor beta chain with its context. These data originate in a study of blood T cell repertoires in COVID-19. V trimming: 4 bases; J trimming: 9 bases; junction bases outside the gene matches: 6. Germline V gene data show CDR1 as MRHNA and CDR2 as SNTAGT. This CDR3 contains 13 residues. Profiling relied on immunoSEQ multiplex PCR, and the TCRdb table lists in-frame clones only, not all of them. Among approximately 350,000 clones, 87% were seen once, and the ten largest hold about 3%. This receptor was identified in a woman aged 25 to 39 who had recovered from COVID-19. The gene calls are TRBV6-4 and TRBJ2-1; 7 bases align to TRBD1. Sequencing was done on a sample of PBMCs or T cells enriched from blood (not recorded which). The chain's CDR3 is CASSGQGQGEQFF. The CDR3 DNA is TGTGCCAGCAGTGGACAGGGTCAGGGTGAGCAGTTCTTC.